Each of the 29 T cell receptor beta chains below was sequenced from the same sample in a study of cytomegalovirus exposure and HLA in healthy donors. The data were produced by immunoSEQ multiplex PCR, yet TCRdb's version contains in-frame clones alone and is incomplete. The table records 120,000 or so clones, around 86% of them present only once. Sample: PBMCs. These receptor sequences come from a woman under 30 in good health and CMV-seronegative.

The chain employs TRBV28 and TRBJ2-7; 9 bases align to TRBD2. The CDR3 is made up of 16 amino acids. The ends lost 4 bases at V and 3 bases at J; junction bases unmatched: 10. In germline, CDR1 is MDHEN, CDR2 SYDVKM. In DNA form, the CDR3 reads TGTGCCAGCAGTTCCTCCCCTAGCGGGGACCACTACGAGCAGTACTTC. It codes for CASSSSPSGDHYEQYF.

J is TRBJ1-5 and V is TRBV28; TRBD1 aligns across 10 bases. Germline V gene lookup returns CDR1 MDHEN and CDR2 SYDVKM. V shed 7 bases, J shed 6 bases, and the junction held 15 bases outside the gene matches. The CDR3 totals 17 residues. The CDR3 DNA sequence: TGTGCCAGCACTCCACCGGGGGGGACAGGGGAGGGTCAGCCCCAGCATTTT. This encodes CASTPPGGTGEGQPQHF.

A few counts support this clone. The V and J genes are TRBV28 and TRBJ2-4, with D maybe TRBD2 (6 bases). Germline V gene data show CDR1 as MDHEN and CDR2 as SYDVKM. The CDR3 is 14 residues long. Between the trimmed V and J ends, which lost 2 bases and 9 bases, there was a span of 14 bases. This CDR3 reads CASSLGGQGGIQYF. Written as DNA, the CDR3 is TGTGCCAGCAGTTTAGGAGGGCAGGGAGGCATTCAGTACTTC.

This clone was detected only once. This sequence joins TRBV7-2 and TRBJ2-1; D possibly corresponds to TRBD1 (5 bases). The CDR3 is 14 residues long. Germline values: CDR1 SGHTA, CDR2 FQGNSA. V was pared by 9 bases and J by 4 bases, with 16 bases between. The CDR3 DNA sequence: TGTGCCAGTTCCCGACAGAACCCTTACAATGAGCAGTTCTTC. As protein: CASSRQNPYNEQFF.

This clone has only one observation. The rearrangement joins TRBV28 to TRBJ1-1; 7 positions agree with TRBD1. The CDR3 totals 16 residues. Germline V CDR1 and CDR2: MDHEN, SYDVKM. The V gene end was trimmed by 2 bases and the J gene end by 0 bases; junction bases not matched to a gene: 6. Here the CDR3 reads CASSLDRDEMNTEAFF. Written as DNA, the CDR3 is TGTGCCAGCAGTTTAGACAGGGACGAGATGAACACTGAAGCTTTCTTT.

The J gene is TRBJ1-1, the V gene TRBV11-3; D unresolved. The CDR3 runs 12 residues. Germline assignment: CDR1 SGHNT and CDR2 YENEEA. Trimming took off 4 bases at V and 8 bases at J, with 11 bases between the two ends. The CDR3 here is CASSSGRLEAFF. In nucleotides, the CDR3 is TGTGCCAGCAGCTCAGGCCGTCTGGAAGCTTTCTTT.

The rearrangement uses TRBV27 and TRBJ1-1; a possible D gene is TRBD1 (5 bases). The CDR3 is 13 residues long. Trimming stripped 5 bases from V and 9 bases from J, with 16 bases between. Germline-derived CDR1 and CDR2 are MNHEY and SMNVEV (reference sequence). CDR3 sequence (DNA): TGTGCCAGCAGTGTAACGACAGAGGCTAAAGCTTTCTTT. It codes for CASSVTTEAKAFF.

This clone was found once. This chain uses TRBV11-3 with TRBJ2-7; tentatively, D is TRBD2 (6 bases). V was shortened by 1 base and J by 0 bases, with 16 bases between the two germline ends. Germline CDR1 reads SGHNT; CDR2 reads YENEEA. The CDR3 has 17 residues. CDR3 loop: CASSLAAPPGSSYEQYF. The CDR3 DNA follows: TGTGCCAGCAGCTTAGCAGCCCCGCCCGGGAGCTCCTACGAGCAGTACTTC. The variable domain in full, completed from reference TRBV11-3 and TRBJ2-7, reads EAGVVQSPRYKIIEKKQPVAFWCNPISGHNTLYWYLQNLGQGPELLIRYENEEAVDDSQLPKDRFSAERLKGVDSTLKIQPAELGDSAVYLCASSLAAPPGSSYEQYFGPGTRLTVT.

The chain couples TRBV11-3 to TRBJ2-1; 9 bases align to TRBD2. J lost 5 bases, V lost 4 bases, and 3 bases had no gene match. Germline values: CDR1 SGHNT, CDR2 YENEEA. There are 14 residues in the CDR3. CDR3 DNA: TGTGCCAGCAGCTCCGGGACTAGCAACAATGAGCAGTTCTTC. This encodes CASSSGTSNNEQFF. The full variable domain, rest sourced from reference TRBV11-3 and TRBJ2-1, is EAGVVQSPRYKIIEKKQPVAFWCNPISGHNTLYWYLQNLGQGPELLIRYENEEAVDDSQLPKDRFSAERLKGVDSTLKIQPAELGDSAVYLCASSSGTSNNEQFFGPGTRLTVL.

The rearrangement joins TRBV6-5 to TRBJ2-7; D might be TRBD1 (5 bases). Germline CDR1 reads MNHEY; CDR2 reads SVGAGI. CDR3 length: 13 residues. V was shortened by 5 bases and J by 4 bases, with 12 bases between the two germline ends. The CDR3 nucleotides are TGTGCCAGCAGTCCAGGGCCCTTTTACGAGCAGTACTTC. As protein: CASSPGPFYEQYF.

The chain recombines TRBV4-1 with TRBJ2-1, with 7 bases identical to TRBD1. Trimming cost V 1 base and J 4 bases; bases outside gene matches: 4. This CDR3 has 15 residues. Germline loops: CDR1 MGHRA, CDR2 YSYEKL. The CDR3 DNA reads as TGCGCCAGCAGCCAAGGGGGACAGTCATACAATGAGCAGTTCTTC. Protein sequence: CASSQGGQSYNEQFF.

This rearrangement joins TRBV11-3 to TRBJ1-2, with a tentative D call TRBD1 (6 bases). The V gene's germline CDR1 is SGHNT and CDR2 YENEEA. V shed 3 bases and J shed 6 bases, with 11 bases lying between them. This CDR3 contains 13 residues. CDR3 bases: TGTGCCAGCAGCTTTTTGTCAGGGGATGGCTACACCTTC. As protein: CASSFLSGDGYTF.

The V and J genes are TRBV28 and TRBJ2-3, with TRBD1 matching over 8 bases. CDR1 MDHEN and CDR2 SYDVKM come from the germline V gene. V shed 3 bases, J shed 0 bases, and the junction held 2 bases outside the gene matches. This CDR3 has 15 residues. CDR3 DNA: TGTGCCAGCAGTTTGAGGACAGGGAGCACAGATACGCAGTATTTT. Amino acid sequence: CASSLRTGSTDTQYF.

The DNA of the CDR3 is TGTGCCAGCAGCCCTCCCGGTAGCACAGATACGCAGTATTTT. Protein sequence: CASSPPGSTDTQYF. The V gene is TRBV7-9, the J gene TRBJ2-3, with D unresolved. Germline CDR1 and CDR2: SEHNR and FQNEAQ (reference sequence). V was cut by 5 bases and J by 0 bases, with 9 bases left in between. This CDR3 contains 14 residues.

V usage is TRBV5-8 and J usage is TRBJ1-3; D uncertain. Germline V gene lookup returns CDR1 SGHTS and CDR2 YDEGEE. The V gene lost 0 bases and the J gene lost 0 bases, with 10 bases spanning the gap. The CDR3 length is 16 residues. Here the CDR3 DNA reads TGTGCCAGCAGCTTGGGAACAGTTACCTCTGGAAACACCATATATTTT. It translates to CASSLGTVTSGNTIYF.

The V gene is TRBV5-1, the J gene TRBJ1-1, with 9 bases fitting TRBD1. This CDR3 has 16 amino acids. Germline V gives CDR1 SGHRS, CDR2 YFSETQ. V was clipped by 4 bases and J by 1 base; unmatched bases: 8. CDR3 region: CASSPDRGLENTEAFF. The CDR3 region has the DNA TGCGCCAGCAGCCCGGACAGGGGCCTGGAGAACACTGAAGCTTTCTTT.

The V call is TRBV10-1, the J call TRBJ2-3, with TRBD1 as a possible D gene (6 bases). This CDR3 has 15 amino acids. V lost 2 bases and J lost 4, with 13 bases in between. CDR1 is WNHNN and CDR2 is SYGVQD in the germline V gene (reference sequence). CDR3 region: CASSEGGVRADTQYF. Here the CDR3 DNA reads TGCGCCAGCAGTGAGGGGGGCGTTCGAGCAGATACGCAGTATTTT.

V gene TRBV7-9 combines with J gene TRBJ2-7; TRBD2 agrees at 8 bases. The CDR3 consists of 15 residues. V gave up 8 bases and J gave up 4 bases; unmatched junction bases: 13. The V gene's germline CDR1 is SEHNR and CDR2 FQNEAQ (reference sequence). Here the CDR3 reads CASGFTGRGRYEQYF. In nucleotides, the CDR3 is TGTGCCAGCGGTTTCACCGGGCGCGGGAGGTACGAGCAGTACTTC.

The count of this clone is one. The V call is TRBV6-5, the J call TRBJ2-2, with TRBD1 identical over 8 bases. V lost 4 bases, J lost 5 bases, and 6 bases stayed unmatched. The CDR3 totals 15 residues. Germline V gene lookup returns CDR1 MNHEY and CDR2 SVGAGI. The CDR3 nucleotides read TGTGCCAGCAGTTTCAATAGACAGGGGACCGGGGAGCTGTTTTTT. Residues: CASSFNRQGTGELFF.

This chain uses TRBV11-3 with TRBJ2-5, with TRBD1 matching 10 bases. The CDR3 loop spans 14 amino acids. The trim removed 8 bases at V and 2 bases at J, leaving 5 bases unmatched. Germline V lookup: CDR1 SGHNT, CDR2 YENEEA. CDR3 in DNA: TGTGCCAGCTTCGGACAGGGGGATCAAGAGACCCAGTACTTC. This translates into CASFGQGDQETQYF.

This chain connects TRBV4-1 to TRBJ2-7, with a tentative D call TRBD1 (6 bases). Germline CDR1 and CDR2: MGHRA and YSYEKL. The CDR3 covers 14 residues. The V end lost 3 bases, the J end lost 6 bases, and 15 bases lay between the germline ends. DNA for the CDR3: TGCGCCAGCAGCCAGCAACAGGGCCGGGGCGAGCAGTACTTC. This translates into CASSQQQGRGEQYF.

This chain joins TRBV28 and TRBJ2-3, with TRBD1 matching 9 bases. The CDR3 has 15 amino acids. V shed 5 bases and J 5 bases; nucleotides not matched to a gene: 8. Germline loops: CDR1 MDHEN, CDR2 SYDVKM. DNA for the CDR3: TGTGCCAGCAGTACCTACAGGGGGCCACAAGATACGCAGTATTTT. This gives the protein CASSTYRGPQDTQYF.

This rearrangement joins TRBV7-8 to TRBJ2-4; unclear D gene. V dropped 4 bases and J dropped 5 bases, with 6 bases sitting between them. Germline CDR1 is SGHVS and CDR2 is FQNEAQ. This CDR3 comprises 12 residues. The CDR3 reads CASSSGENIQYF. CDR3 bases: TGTGCCAGCAGCTCGGGTGAAAACATTCAGTACTTC. The complete variable domain, with remaining parts taken from reference TRBV7-8 and TRBJ2-4, reads GAGVSQSPRYKVAKRGQDVALRCDPISGHVSLFWYQQALGQGPEFLTYFQNEAQLDKSGLPSDRFFAERPEGSVSTLKIQRTQQEDSAVYLCASSSGENIQYFGAGTRLSVL.

This sequence joins TRBV30 and TRBJ2-2; D remains unclear. Germline V gene lookup returns CDR1 GTSNPN and CDR2 SVGIG (reference sequence). V shed 8 bases and J shed 7 bases, with 17 bases lying between them. This CDR3 spans 13 amino acids. CDR3 sequence reads: CAALRREDGELFF. In DNA, the CDR3 is TGTGCCGCCCTTAGACGAGAGGACGGGGAGCTGTTTTTT.

V and J are TRBV11-2 and TRBJ2-7, with TRBD2 matching over 10 bases. Germline CDR1 is SGHAT and CDR2 is FQNNGV. CDR3 length equals 16 residues. V was pared by 4 bases and J by 6 bases, with 12 bases of the junction left unmatched. The CDR3 spells CASSSPQLAGRVEQYF. For the CDR3, the DNA is TGTGCCAGCAGCTCCCCCCAACTAGCGGGGCGGGTCGAGCAGTACTTC.

This clone occurred a few times. The chain joins TRBV28 to TRBJ2-7, with a possible D match to TRBD1 (6 bases). Trimming cost V 6 bases and J 7 bases, with 16 bases left between them. The CDR3 has 13 residues. CDR1 MDHEN and CDR2 SYDVKM come from the germline V gene. CDR3: CASSLYYRVEQYF. DNA for the CDR3: TGTGCCAGCAGCCTCTACTACAGGGTAGAGCAGTACTTC.

This clone has ten or more counts. The chain employs TRBV13 and TRBJ1-5; perhaps TRBD1 as D (5 bases). Germline CDR1 PRHDT, CDR2 FYEKMQ (reference sequence). V lost 5 bases and J 2 bases, leaving 25 bases between the germline ends. This CDR3 is 19 amino acids long. The CDR3 protein is CASSRGEGTPFGGNQPQHF. The DNA of the CDR3 is TGTGCCAGCAGCCGAGGGGAAGGGACTCCGTTTGGAGGCAATCAGCCCCAGCATTTT.

This clone was seen only a few times. V usage is TRBV27 and J usage is TRBJ2-1; 7 nucleotides match TRBD1. Germline V gene data show CDR1 as MNHEY and CDR2 as SMNVEV (reference sequence). V lost 6 bases to trimming and J lost 7 bases; unmatched junction nucleotides: 15. The CDR3 covers 16 residues. CDR3 sequence reads: CASSLDRGTVTNEQFF. Written as DNA, the CDR3 is TGTGCCAGCAGCCTCGACCGAGGGACAGTCACGAATGAGCAGTTCTTC.

This rearrangement joins TRBV5-6 to TRBJ2-5; TRBD2 is a possible D gene (7 bases). This CDR3 is 12 amino acids long. V dropped 4 bases and J dropped 9 bases, with 13 bases sitting between them. The germline V gene has CDR1 SGHDT and CDR2 YYEEEE. The chain's CDR3 is CASSLGGGPQYF. For the CDR3, the DNA is TGTGCCAGCAGCCTTGGGGGGGGGCCCCAGTACTTC.